The 4 T cell receptor beta chains reported below all come from one sample, sequenced in a study of vaccination effects on CD4 cells after COVID-19. TCRdb keeps only in-frame clones here, not all; method: immunoSEQ multiplex PCR. The repertoire holds fewer than 70,000 clones, with about 80% as singletons. Antigen-specific CD4+ T cells expanded by the ViraFEST assay with viral peptide pools were then sequenced. Following a roughly 11-day culture, CD4+ T cells were purified. Nucleocapsid antibodies were negative in the vaccine recipients, who had never had SARS-CoV-2 infection. These TCRs' antigens remain unknown. The specimen was CD4+ T cells from PBMCs cultured with SARS-CoV-2 spike peptides, collected before COVID-19 vaccination. The receptor source for this set is a human donor who received a COVID-19 vaccine.

The chain is built from TRBV7-2 and TRBJ2-3; 7 bases fit TRBD2. V dropped 10 bases and J dropped 2; count of bases not matched to a gene: 12. This CDR3 contains 15 residues. CDR1 is SGHTA and CDR2 is FQGNSA in the germline V gene. The CDR3 DNA reads TGTGCCACTACCGTAGGGCGGGGGACCACAGATACGCAGTATTTT. Encoded protein: CATTVGRGTTDTQYF.

Points on this clone: Other DNA sequences of this sample code for an identical CDR3. The chain has TRBV5-1 and TRBJ1-1; tentatively, D is TRBD1 (5 bases). The CDR3 has 15 amino acids. Germline assignment: CDR1 SGHRS and CDR2 YFSETQ. With 0 bases removed from V and 1 base from J, the gap between germline ends came to 10 bases. CDR3 region: CASSLAVQGNTEAFF. CDR3 DNA sequence: TGCGCCAGCAGCTTGGCCGTCCAGGGGAACACTGAAGCTTTCTTT.

This chain uses TRBV7-9 with TRBJ2-3, with D perhaps matching TRBD1 (6 bases). This CDR3 is built from 16 residues. Looked up from germline, CDR1 is SEHNR and CDR2 is FQNEAQ (reference sequence). The V gene lost 5 bases and the J gene lost 0 bases, with 15 bases spanning the gap. In nucleotides, the CDR3 is TGTGCCAGCAGCCGTCCACAGGGAATCAGCACAGATACGCAGTATTTT. Its translation is CASSRPQGISTDTQYF.

The CDR3 protein is CASSSLAGGVYNEQFF. For the CDR3, the DNA is TGTGCCAGCAGTTCACTAGCGGGGGGTGTCTACAATGAGCAGTTCTTC. V is TRBV6-2 or TRBV6-3 and J is TRBJ2-1, with 12 bases fitting TRBD2. From germline, CDR1 is MNHEY and CDR2 SVGEGT. J lost 3 bases, V lost 4 bases, and 4 bases had no gene match. CDR3 size: 16 residues.